Listed below are T cell receptor beta chains from one sample, sequenced in a study of cytomegalovirus exposure and HLA in healthy donors. Assay used: immunoSEQ multiplex PCR; TCRdb lists only in-frame clones, some missing. The table lists some 130,000 clones, with 1.5% to 2% in the top ten. Material for sequencing was PBMCs. All receptors derive from a woman in her thirties or forties in good health and CMV-seropositive. CDR3s include the opening cysteine and the closing phenylalanine or tryptophan. The D gene is left open where the match is weak.

>TRBJ2-7|TRBV29-1|TRBD2
CSVKVAGAYEQYF
TGCAGCGTTAAGGTGGCGGGAGCCTACGAGCAGTACTTC
>TRBJ2-2|TRBV5-8|TRBD1
CASSTGQGGTGELFF
TGTGCCAGCAGCACCGGACAGGGAGGCACCGGGGAGCTGTTTTTT
>TRBJ2-7|TRBV6-5|TRBD2
CASSYSGLAVYEQYF
TGTGCCAGCAGTTACTCTGGCCTAGCGGTCTACGAGCAGTACTTC
>TRBJ2-1|TRBV29-1|TRBD2
CSVAMASGYNEQFF
TGCAGCGTTGCCATGGCTAGCGGTTACAATGAGCAGTTCTTC
>TRBJ1-1|TRBV5-8|TRBD1
CASSRGLRVNTEAFF
TGTGCCAGCAGTAGGGGGCTCCGTGTGAACACTGAAGCTTTCTTT
>TRBJ2-6|TRBV10-3|NA
CAISEARWPGSGANVLTF
TGTGCCATCAGTGAGGCGCGATGGCCAGGATCTGGGGCCAACGTCCTGACTTTC
>TRBJ1-2|TRBV9|NA
CASSVDRRRPSTDYGYTF
TGTGCCAGCAGCGTAGATAGGCGGCGCCCGAGTACTGACTATGGCTACACCTTC
>TRBJ1-1|TRBV5-1|NA
CASSFGETEAFF
TGCGCCAGCAGCTTCGGGGAAACTGAAGCTTTCTTT
>TRBJ2-3|TRBV30|NA
CAWTGILFGTDTQYF
TGTGCCTGGACCGGGATCCTATTTGGCACAGATACGCAGTATTTT
>TRBJ2-1|TRBV7-9|TRBD2
CASTPIAGDSYNEQFF
TGTGCCAGCACCCCAATAGCGGGGGACTCCTACAATGAGCAGTTCTTC
>TRBJ2-5|TRBV5-1|NA
CASSLASTDKQYF
TGCGCCAGCAGCTTGGCCTCCACTGACAAGCAGTACTTC
>TRBJ2-1|TRBV11-2|TRBD2
CASSFMTSGNEQFF
TGTGCCAGCAGCTTTATGACTAGCGGGAATGAGCAGTTCTTC
>TRBJ1-3|TRBV11-1|NA
CASSFTGRAGNTIYF
TGTGCCAGCAGCTTTACGGGGAGAGCCGGAAACACCATATATTTT
>TRBJ2-7|TRBV4-2|NA
CASSPQRNYEQYF
TGTGCCAGCAGCCCCCAGCGGAATTACGAGCAGTACTTC
>TRBJ2-1|TRBV7-2|TRBD1
CASSRPDRFNEQFF
TGTGCCAGCAGTCGACCGGACAGGTTCAATGAGCAGTTCTTC
>TRBJ1-5|TRBV2|NA
CASSESRSVDSNQPQHF
TGTGCCAGCAGTGAGTCTAGGAGCGTAGATAGCAATCAGCCCCAGCATTTT
>TRBJ2-7|TRBV29-1|NA
CSVEGGPPYEQYF
TGCAGCGTTGAGGGAGGTCCCCCCTACGAGCAGTACTTC
>TRBJ1-5|TRBV11-3|NA
CASSLADGQCNQPQHF
TGTGCCAGCAGCTTAGCCGACGGACAGTGCAATCAGCCCCAGCATTTT
>TRBJ2-7|TRBV7-9|NA
CASSLDSAATREQYF
TGTGCCAGCAGCTTAGATAGCGCGGCAACTCGGGAGCAGTACTTC
>TRBJ2-7|TRBV28|TRBD2
CASSSDLGYPGLAGEGSMDEQYF
TGTGCCAGCAGTTCCGACTTAGGGTACCCGGGACTAGCGGGAGAGGGTTCAATGGACGAGCAGTACTTC
>TRBJ1-2|TRBV6-5|NA
CASSYVSPGGGYGYTF
TGTGCCAGCAGTTACGTTAGTCCTGGGGGAGGCTATGGCTACACCTTC
>TRBJ2-1|TRBV2|TRBD2
CASRTPGLAGPSYNEQFF
TGTGCCAGCAGGACCCCGGGACTAGCGGGACCCTCCTACAATGAGCAGTTCTTC
>TRBJ2-1|TRBV9|NA
CASSGIALEQFF
TGTGCCAGCAGCGGTATAGCTCTCGAACAGTTCTTC
>TRBJ2-5|TRBV7-2|TRBD1
CASSSGQGGFSETQYF
TGTGCCAGCAGCTCAGGACAGGGGGGATTTTCAGAGACCCAGTACTTC
>TRBJ2-1|TRBV6-5|NA
CASSLAGANNEQFF
TGTGCCAGCAGTCTAGCCGGCGCCAACAACGAGCAGTTCTTC
>TRBJ2-3|TRBV10-3|NA
CAISDLGFTDTQYF
TGTGCCATCAGTGACCTAGGATTCACAGATACGCAGTATTTT
>TRBJ1-2|TRBV15|NA
CATSPATGFGGYTF
TGTGCCACCAGCCCAGCCACGGGATTCGGCGGCTACACCTTC
>TRBJ2-1|TRBV10-3|TRBD2
CAISETVAGGSHNEQFF
TGTGCCATCAGTGAGACGGTAGCGGGAGGTTCCCACAATGAGCAGTTCTTC
>TRBJ2-1|TRBV10-3|NA
CAIRAQDRKNEQFF
TGTGCCATCAGAGCTCAGGATAGGAAAAATGAGCAGTTCTTC
>TRBJ1-5|TRBV19|NA
CASSTQGGQPQHF
TGTGCCAGTAGTACACAGGGTGGCCAGCCCCAGCATTTT
>TRBJ2-2|TRBV11-2|TRBD2
CASSPLGLAGGTGELFF
TGTGCCAGCAGCCCCCTGGGACTAGCGGGAGGGACCGGGGAGCTGTTTTTT